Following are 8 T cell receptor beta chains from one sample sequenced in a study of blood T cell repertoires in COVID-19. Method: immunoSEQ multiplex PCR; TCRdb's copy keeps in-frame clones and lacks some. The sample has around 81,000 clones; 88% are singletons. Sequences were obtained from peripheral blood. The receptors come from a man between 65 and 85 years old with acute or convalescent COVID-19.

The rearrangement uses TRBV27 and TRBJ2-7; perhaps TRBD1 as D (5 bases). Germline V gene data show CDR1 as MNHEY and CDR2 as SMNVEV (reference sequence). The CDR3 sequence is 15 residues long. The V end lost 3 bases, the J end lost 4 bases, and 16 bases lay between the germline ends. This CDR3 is CASSFRQRASYEQYF. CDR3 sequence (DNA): TGTGCCAGCAGTTTTCGACAGAGAGCTTCTTACGAGCAGTACTTC.

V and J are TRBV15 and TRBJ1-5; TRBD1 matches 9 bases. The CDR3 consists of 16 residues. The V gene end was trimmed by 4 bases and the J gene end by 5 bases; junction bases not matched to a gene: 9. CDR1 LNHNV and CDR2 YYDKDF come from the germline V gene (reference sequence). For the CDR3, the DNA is TGTGCCACCAGCACCCGACAGGGGGGAGTCGATCAGCCCCAGCATTTT. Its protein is CATSTRQGGVDQPQHF.

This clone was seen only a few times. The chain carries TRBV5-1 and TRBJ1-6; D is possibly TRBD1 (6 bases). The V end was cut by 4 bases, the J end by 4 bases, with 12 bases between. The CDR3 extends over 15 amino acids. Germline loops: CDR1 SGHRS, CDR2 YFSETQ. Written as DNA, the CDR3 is TGCGCCAGCAGCGAGGGGGGGATATATAATTCACCCCTCCACTTT. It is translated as CASSEGGIYNSPLHF. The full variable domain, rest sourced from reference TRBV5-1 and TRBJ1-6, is KAGVTQTPRYLIKTRGQQVTLSCSPISGHRSVSWYQQTPGQGLQFLFEYFSETQRNKGNFPGRFSGRQFSNSRSEMNVSTLELGDSALYLCASSEGGIYNSPLHFGNGTRLTVT.

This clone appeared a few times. The CDR3 spells CASSLVKHQPQHF. CDR3 in DNA: TGTGCCAGCAGCTTAGTCAAGCATCAGCCCCAGCATTTT. The chain couples TRBV11-3 to TRBJ1-5; D not certain. The CDR3 runs 13 residues. V was cut by 1 base and J by 5 bases, with 6 bases left in between. Looked up from germline, CDR1 is SGHNT and CDR2 is YENEEA.

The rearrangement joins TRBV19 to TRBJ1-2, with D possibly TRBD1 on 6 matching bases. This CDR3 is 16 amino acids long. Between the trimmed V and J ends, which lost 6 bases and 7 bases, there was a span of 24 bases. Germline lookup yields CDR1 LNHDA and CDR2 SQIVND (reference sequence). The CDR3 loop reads CASRDSLRGLALGYTF. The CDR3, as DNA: TGTGCCAGTAGAGACTCCCTCAGGGGCCTTGCCCTTGGCTACACCTTC.

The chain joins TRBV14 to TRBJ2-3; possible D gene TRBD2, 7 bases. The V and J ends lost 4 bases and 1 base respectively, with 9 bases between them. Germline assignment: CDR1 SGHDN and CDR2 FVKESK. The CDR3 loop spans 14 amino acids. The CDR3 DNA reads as TGTGCCAGCAGCCTAGGGGGGGGCACAGATACGCAGTATTTT. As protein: CASSLGGGTDTQYF.

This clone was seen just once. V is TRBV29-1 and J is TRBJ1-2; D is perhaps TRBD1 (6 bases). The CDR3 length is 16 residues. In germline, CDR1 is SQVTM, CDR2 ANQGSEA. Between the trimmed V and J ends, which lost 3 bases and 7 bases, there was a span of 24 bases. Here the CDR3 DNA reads TGCAGCGTTGATCGGTCTTGGACAGTTCAGAGGGTTGGCTACACCTTC. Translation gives CSVDRSWTVQRVGYTF. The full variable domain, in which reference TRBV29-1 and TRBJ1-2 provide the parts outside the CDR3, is SAVISQKPSRDICQRGTSLTIQCQVDSQVTMMFWYRQQPGQSLTLIATANQGSEATYESGFVIDKFPISRPNLTFSTLTVSNMSPEDSSIYLCSVDRSWTVQRVGYTFGSGTRLTVV.

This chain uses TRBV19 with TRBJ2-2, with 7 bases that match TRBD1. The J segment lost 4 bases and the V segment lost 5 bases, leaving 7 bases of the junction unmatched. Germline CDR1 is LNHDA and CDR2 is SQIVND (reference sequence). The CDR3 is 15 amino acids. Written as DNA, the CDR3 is TGTGCCAGTAGTTCACAGGGACAGATCACCGGGGAGCTGTTTTTT. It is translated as CASSSQGQITGELFF.